The rows below give T cell receptor beta chains drawn from one sample of a study of identical twins. Using its own MiXCR run on the 5' RACE reads, TCRdb lists one record per CDR3 protein. The sample consists of under 900,000 distinct CDR3 sequences, roughly 12% of them appearing once. The same specimen was also included in a second study, on yellow fever vaccine responses in identical twins.

Sequenced input: PBMCs. These receptors were collected from a woman under 30 in good health. Both conserved end residues are part of each CDR3. Each record gives: J gene, V gene, CDR3 protein.

j_gene: TRBJ2-5
v_gene: TRBV9
CDR3aa: CASSVVGEETQYF

j_gene: TRBJ1-1
v_gene: TRBV7-8
CDR3aa: CASSSRRSPGTEAFF

j_gene: TRBJ2-1
v_gene: TRBV5-5
CDR3aa: CASLPTRTGGQFF

j_gene: TRBJ2-7
v_gene: TRBV29-1
CDR3aa: CSVETGDEQYF

j_gene: TRBJ2-5
v_gene: TRBV12-3/TRBV12-4
CDR3aa: CASSFGGVQETQYF

j_gene: TRBJ2-5
v_gene: TRBV5-1
CDR3aa: CASSGGTGGEETQYF

j_gene: TRBJ2-2
v_gene: TRBV20-1
CDR3aa: CSARGPRTPGSCFF

j_gene: TRBJ2-7
v_gene: TRBV9
CDR3aa: CASSVGTGASYEQYF

j_gene: TRBJ2-1
v_gene: TRBV28
CDR3aa: CASSLWGASSYNEQFF

j_gene: TRBJ2-7
v_gene: TRBV2
CDR3aa: CASKGSYYEQYF

j_gene: TRBJ2-5
v_gene: TRBV15
CDR3aa: CATSRAEDRRKTQYF

j_gene: TRBJ2-5
v_gene: TRBV5-1
CDR3aa: CASSQETISYQETQYF

j_gene: TRBJ1-4
v_gene: TRBV3-1
CDR3aa: CASTGGFATNEKLFF

j_gene: TRBJ2-1
v_gene: TRBV4-1
CDR3aa: CASSQAPRGLAGVDEQFF

j_gene: TRBJ2-1
v_gene: TRBV6-5
CDR3aa: CASSYFGGSSYNEQFF

j_gene: TRBJ1-1
v_gene: TRBV6-6
CDR3aa: CASSSQGFTEAFF

j_gene: TRBJ2-7
v_gene: TRBV6-5
CDR3aa: CASSLTGLAGVLEQYF

j_gene: TRBJ2-1
v_gene: TRBV7-6
CDR3aa: CASSVSPTRYNEQFF

j_gene: TRBJ2-1
v_gene: TRBV5-1
CDR3aa: CASSLAATMGEQFF

j_gene: TRBJ1-2
v_gene: TRBV6-6
CDR3aa: CASSYSTTDGYTF

j_gene: TRBJ2-5
v_gene: TRBV12-3/TRBV12-4
CDR3aa: CASSKTSETQYF

j_gene: TRBJ2-4
v_gene: TRBV7-9
CDR3aa: CASSLSAEENIQYF

j_gene: TRBJ1-1
v_gene: TRBV20-1
CDR3aa: CSARPNRASEAFF

j_gene: TRBJ2-7
v_gene: TRBV28
CDR3aa: CASSVGQGARYEQYF

j_gene: TRBJ2-1
v_gene: TRBV24-1
CDR3aa: CATSDPGDPTSYNEQFF

j_gene: TRBJ1-2
v_gene: TRBV12-3/TRBV12-4
CDR3aa: CASSLGQLFYGYTF

j_gene: TRBJ2-7
v_gene: TRBV12-3/TRBV12-4
CDR3aa: CASSSQLFPSEQYF

j_gene: TRBJ1-5
v_gene: TRBV20-1
CDR3aa: CSARGPTGGVQPQHF

j_gene: TRBJ2-7
v_gene: TRBV4-1
CDR3aa: CASSHGAGTSYEQYF

j_gene: TRBJ2-1
v_gene: TRBV5-1
CDR3aa: CASSLPGLAGSNEQFF

j_gene: TRBJ2-3
v_gene: TRBV7-9
CDR3aa: CASSFSGRGPDTQYF

j_gene: TRBJ2-4
v_gene: TRBV7-8
CDR3aa: CASSPTRDPLDQYF

j_gene: TRBJ2-7
v_gene: TRBV28
CDR3aa: CASSLGRTEQYF

j_gene: TRBJ1-2
v_gene: TRBV20-1
CDR3aa: CSASRINQGNYGYTF